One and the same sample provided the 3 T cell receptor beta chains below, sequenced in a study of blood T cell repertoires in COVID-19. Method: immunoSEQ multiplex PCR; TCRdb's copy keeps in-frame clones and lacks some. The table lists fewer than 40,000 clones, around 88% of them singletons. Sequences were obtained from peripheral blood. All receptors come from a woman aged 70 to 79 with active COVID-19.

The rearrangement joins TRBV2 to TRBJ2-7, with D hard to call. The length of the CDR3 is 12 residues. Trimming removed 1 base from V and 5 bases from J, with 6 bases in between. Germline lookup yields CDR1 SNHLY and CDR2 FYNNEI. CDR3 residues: CASSEDVDEQYF. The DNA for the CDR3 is TGTGCCAGCAGTGAAGATGTCGACGAGCAGTACTTC.

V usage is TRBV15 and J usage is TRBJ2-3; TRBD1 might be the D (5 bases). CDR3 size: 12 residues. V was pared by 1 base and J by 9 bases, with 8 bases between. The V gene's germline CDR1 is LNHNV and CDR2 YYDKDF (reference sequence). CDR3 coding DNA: TGTGCCACCAGCAGAGTTGACAGCACGCAGTATTTT. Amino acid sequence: CATSRVDSTQYF.

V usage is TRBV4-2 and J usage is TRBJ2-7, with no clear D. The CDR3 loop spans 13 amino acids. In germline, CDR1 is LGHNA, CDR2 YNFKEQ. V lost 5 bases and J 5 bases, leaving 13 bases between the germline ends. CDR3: CASSSGRDDEQYF. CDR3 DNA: TGTGCCAGCAGCTCTGGGCGTGACGACGAGCAGTACTTC.